This T cell receptor (beta chain) derives from a study of metastatic and nonmetastatic thyroid tumors. Study-level information: Repertoire comparison spanned blood and tumor or nodule tissue of malignant and benign thyroid patients. Study-wide findings and caveats: Patients with malignant thyroid tumors reportedly had significantly higher TCR beta diversity than those with benign nodules, in blood and tumor.

The CDR3 is 15 amino acids. Per germline, CDR1 LNHDA and CDR2 SQIVND (reference sequence). V gave up 6 bases and J gave up 7 bases; unmatched junction bases: 14. Nobody among the patients had been given any treatment before thyroid surgery. In its sample, this clone ranks as medium-sized. Its antigen is still unknown. TCRdb called clones again from the PCR reads with MiXCR. Of approximately 15,000 clones listed, around 20% are singletons. Material: tumor tissue. J is TRBJ2-7 and V is TRBV19; 8 bases fit TRBD2. This clonotype was sampled from a female donor with papillary thyroid cancer or a benign thyroid nodule (not recorded which). Some clones in this sample may be carry-over from other donors' samples. The CDR3 here is CASRSGAAGVQEQYF. Here the CDR3 DNA reads TGTGCCAGTAGGTCAGGGGCAGCGGGAGTGCAAGAGCAGTACTTC.